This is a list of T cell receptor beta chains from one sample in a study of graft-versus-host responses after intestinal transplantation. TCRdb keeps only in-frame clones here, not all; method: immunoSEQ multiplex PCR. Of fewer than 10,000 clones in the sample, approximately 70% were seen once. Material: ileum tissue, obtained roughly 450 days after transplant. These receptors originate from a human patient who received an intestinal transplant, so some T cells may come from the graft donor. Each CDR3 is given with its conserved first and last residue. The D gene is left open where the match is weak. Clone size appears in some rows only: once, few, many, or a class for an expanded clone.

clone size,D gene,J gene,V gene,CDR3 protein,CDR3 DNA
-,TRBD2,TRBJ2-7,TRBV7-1,CASSGGTSGGSYEQYF,TGTGCCAGCAGCGGAGGGACTAGCGGGGGCTCCTACGAGCAGTACTTC
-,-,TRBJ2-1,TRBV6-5,CASTAAGAGNEQFF,TGTGCCAGCACGGCCGCCGGCGCCGGGAATGAGCAGTTCTTC
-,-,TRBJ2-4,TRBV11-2,CASSSEEAPNIQYF,TGTGCCAGCAGCTCGGAGGAGGCTCCCAACATTCAGTACTTC
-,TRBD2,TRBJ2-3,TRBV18,CASSLTGTSGTDTQYF,TGTGCCAGCTCACTAACCGGGACTAGCGGCACAGATACGCAGTATTTT
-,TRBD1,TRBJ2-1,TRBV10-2,CASSEKVRTGLFF,TGCGCCAGCAGTGAAAAAGTACGGACAGGTCTGTTCTTC
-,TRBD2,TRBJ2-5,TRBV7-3,CASSPGGGPQETQYF,TGTGCCAGCAGCCCTGGCGGGGGACCCCAAGAGACCCAGTACTTC
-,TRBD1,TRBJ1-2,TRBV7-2,CASSARTGHYGYTF,TGTGCCAGCAGCGCACGGACAGGGCACTATGGCTACACCTTC
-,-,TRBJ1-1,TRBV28,CASSPPATEAFF,TGTGCCAGCAGCCCCCCAGCCACTGAAGCTTTCTTT
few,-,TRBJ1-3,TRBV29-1,CSVAQSSGNTIYF,TGCAGCGTTGCGCAGAGCTCTGGAAACACCATATATTTT
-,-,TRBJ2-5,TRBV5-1,CASSLVSRQQETQYF,TGCGCCAGCAGCTTGGTTTCCCGCCAGCAAGAGACCCAGTACTTC
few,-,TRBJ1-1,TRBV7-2,CASSFGFWAGYTEAFF,TGTGCCAGCAGCTTCGGATTTTGGGCCGGGTACACTGAAGCTTTCTTT
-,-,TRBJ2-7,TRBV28,CASSFVYNYEQYF,TGTGCCAGCAGTTTCGTCTACAACTACGAGCAGTACTTC